This T cell receptor beta chain was documented in a study of tumor-infiltrating lymphocytes in primary liver carcinoma. Germline assignment: CDR1 MDHEN and CDR2 SYDVKM. This CDR3 spans 16 amino acids. TCR beta cDNA came from about 450 ng total RNA, primed with a constant-region primer. Employing slightly modified ARM-PCR, three nested multiplex PCR rounds were run, and these gave rise to the TCR beta libraries. Amplification in the first two PCR rounds was performed using TRBV1-TRBV30 forward primers and a C-beta reverse primer for around 10 cycles each. TCRdb processed the multiplex PCR reads anew with MiXCR; each CDR3 protein has one entry. This sample has 100,000 to 150,000 distinct CDR3 sequences, with around 64% found just once. This clonotype was picked up one time. As the CDR3 is not closed by the conserved phenylalanine or tryptophan, this likely results from a read error. Unsorted bulk tissue, about 17-34 mg of it, served as the source for co-extraction of RNA and DNA.

The V gene is TRBV28, the J gene TRBJ2-5, with 9 nucleotides matching TRBD1. The source of this sequence is an older woman with primary liver carcinoma and hepatitis B virus infection. The sequenced sample was liver tumor tissue from sampling region 3. Subset indicated: tumor region T3, left-lateral pole. The CDR3, as DNA: TGCGCCAGCAGTCCGGGGACAGGGTCCACCCAAGAGACCCAGTACCTC. The encoded protein is CASSPGTGSTQETQYL.